Detailed here is one T cell receptor (beta chain). The data originate from a study of patients and donors after allogeneic stem cell transplantation. TCRdb re-called the RT-PCR reads with MiXCR, one entry per CDR3 protein. The sample has approximately 200,000 distinct CDR3 sequences, around 41% seen once. V was pared by 3 bases and J by 5 bases, with 16 bases between. Germline CDR1 is GTSNPN and CDR2 is SVGIG (reference sequence). The CDR3 runs 14 residues. The chain employs TRBV30 and TRBJ1-2; TRBD1 might be the D (6 bases). The TCR was taken from a human donor who was either an allogeneic HSCT recipient or a stem cell or donor lymphocyte infusion donor (not recorded which). It is not recorded whose cells these are; they may come from a transplant donor. The specimen was blood, either unsorted or a sorted T cell fraction (not recorded which). DNA of the CDR3: TGTGCCTGGAGCCACAGGGAGCCACGTTATGGCTACACCTTC. It encodes CAWSHREPRYGYTF.